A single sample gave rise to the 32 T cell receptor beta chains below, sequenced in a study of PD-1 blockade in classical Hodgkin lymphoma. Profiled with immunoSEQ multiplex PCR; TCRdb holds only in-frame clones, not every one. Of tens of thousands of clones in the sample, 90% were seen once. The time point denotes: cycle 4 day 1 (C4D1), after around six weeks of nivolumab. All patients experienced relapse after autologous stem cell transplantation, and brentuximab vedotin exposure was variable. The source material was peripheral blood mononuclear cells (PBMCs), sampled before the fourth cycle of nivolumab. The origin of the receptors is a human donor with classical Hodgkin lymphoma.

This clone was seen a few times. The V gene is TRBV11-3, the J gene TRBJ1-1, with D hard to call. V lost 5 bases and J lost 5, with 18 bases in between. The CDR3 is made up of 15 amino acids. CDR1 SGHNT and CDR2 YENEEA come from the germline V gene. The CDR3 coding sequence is TGTGCCAGCAGCCCTGAAGGAGGAGGATCAACTGAAGCTTTCTTT. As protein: CASSPEGGGSTEAFF.

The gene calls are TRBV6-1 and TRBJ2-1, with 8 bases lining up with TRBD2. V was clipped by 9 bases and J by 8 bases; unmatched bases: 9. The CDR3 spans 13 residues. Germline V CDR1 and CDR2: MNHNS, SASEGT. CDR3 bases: TGTGCCAGTGGGCGGGGGGAATCGTATGAGCAGTTCTTC. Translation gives CASGRGESYEQFF.

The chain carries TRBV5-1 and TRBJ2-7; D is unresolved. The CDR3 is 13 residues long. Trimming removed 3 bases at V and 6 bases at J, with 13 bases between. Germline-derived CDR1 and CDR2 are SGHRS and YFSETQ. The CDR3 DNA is TGCGCCAGCAGCTCGACCATCCGTTCCGAGCAGTACTTC. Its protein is CASSSTIRSEQYF.

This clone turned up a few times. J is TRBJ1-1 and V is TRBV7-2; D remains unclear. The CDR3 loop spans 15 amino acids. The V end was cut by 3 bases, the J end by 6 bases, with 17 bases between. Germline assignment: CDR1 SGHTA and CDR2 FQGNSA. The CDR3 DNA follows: TGTGCCAGCAGCTTCAACGGCCGGAGTCGGGCTGAAGCTTTCTTT. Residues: CASSFNGRSRAEAFF.

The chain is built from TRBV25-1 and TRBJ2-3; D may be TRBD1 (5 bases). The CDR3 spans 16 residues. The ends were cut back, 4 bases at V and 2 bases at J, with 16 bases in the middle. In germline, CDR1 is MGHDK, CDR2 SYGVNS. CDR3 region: CASSGGRTGITDTQYF. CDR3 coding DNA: TGTGCCAGCAGTGGGGGCAGAACAGGAATCACAGATACGCAGTATTTT.

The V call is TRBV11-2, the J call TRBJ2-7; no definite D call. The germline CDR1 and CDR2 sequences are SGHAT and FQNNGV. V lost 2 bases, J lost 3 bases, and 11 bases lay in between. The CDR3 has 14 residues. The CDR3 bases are TGTGCCAGCAGCTTACACAGTAGTTTCTACGAGCAGTACTTC. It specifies CASSLHSSFYEQYF.

This CDR3 is CASSSQGNTEAFF. In DNA form, the CDR3 reads TGTGCCAGTAGTAGCCAGGGGAACACTGAAGCTTTCTTT. V is TRBV19 and J is TRBJ1-1, with a tentative D call TRBD1 (5 bases). This CDR3 has 13 amino acids. V lost 4 bases to trimming and J lost 1 base, with 7 bases between them. Germline CDR1 and CDR2: LNHDA and SQIVND (reference sequence).

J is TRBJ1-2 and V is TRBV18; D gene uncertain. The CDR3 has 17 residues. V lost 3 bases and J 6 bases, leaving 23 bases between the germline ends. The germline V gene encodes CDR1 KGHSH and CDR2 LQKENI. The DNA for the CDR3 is TGTGCCAGCTCACCGCGTGGGCGGGGAGGATTTGGCAATGGCTACACCTTC. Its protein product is CASSPRGRGGFGNGYTF.

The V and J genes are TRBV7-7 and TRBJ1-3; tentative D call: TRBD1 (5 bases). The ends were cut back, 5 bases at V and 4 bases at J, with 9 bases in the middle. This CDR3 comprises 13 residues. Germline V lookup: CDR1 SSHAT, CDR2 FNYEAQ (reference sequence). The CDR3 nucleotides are TGTGCCAGCAGCAGGGACGCAGGAAACACCATATATTTT. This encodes CASSRDAGNTIYF. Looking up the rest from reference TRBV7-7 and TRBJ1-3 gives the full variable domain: GAGVSQSPRYKVTKRGQDVTLRCDPISSHATLYWYQQALGQGPEFLTYFNYEAQPDKSGLPSDRFSAERPEGSISTLTIQRTEQRDSAMYRCASSRDAGNTIYFGEGSWLTVV.

This CDR3 reads CASIALTGEQYF. The CDR3 coding sequence is TGTGCCAGCATCGCCTTGACGGGTGAGCAGTACTTC. V usage is TRBV5-4 and J usage is TRBJ2-7, with D uncertain. V was trimmed by 6 bases and J by 7 bases, leaving 14 bases between them. In germline, CDR1 is SGHNT, CDR2 YYREEE (reference sequence). This CDR3 contains 12 residues.

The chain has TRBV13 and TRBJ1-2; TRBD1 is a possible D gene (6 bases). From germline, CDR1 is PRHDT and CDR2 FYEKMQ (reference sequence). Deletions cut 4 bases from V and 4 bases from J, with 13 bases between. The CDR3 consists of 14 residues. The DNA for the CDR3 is TGTGCCAGCAGCTACCCAGGGGTTGGCTATGGCTACACCTTC. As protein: CASSYPGVGYGYTF.

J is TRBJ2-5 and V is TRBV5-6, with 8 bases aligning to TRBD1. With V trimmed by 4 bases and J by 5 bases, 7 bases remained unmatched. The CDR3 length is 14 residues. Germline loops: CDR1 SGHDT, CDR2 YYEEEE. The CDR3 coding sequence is TGTGCCAGCAGCAAACCGACAGGGGTCGAGACCCAGTACTTC. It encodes CASSKPTGVETQYF.

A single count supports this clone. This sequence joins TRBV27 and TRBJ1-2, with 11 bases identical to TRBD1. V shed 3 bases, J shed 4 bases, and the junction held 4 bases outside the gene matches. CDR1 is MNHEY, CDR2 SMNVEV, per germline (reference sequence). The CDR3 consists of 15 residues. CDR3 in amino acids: CASSFSGTGGYGYTF. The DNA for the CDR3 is TGTGCCAGCAGTTTTTCCGGGACAGGGGGCTATGGCTACACCTTC.

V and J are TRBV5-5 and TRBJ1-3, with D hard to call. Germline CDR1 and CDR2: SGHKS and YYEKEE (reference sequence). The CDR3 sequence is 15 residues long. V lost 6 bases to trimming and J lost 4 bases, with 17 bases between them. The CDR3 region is CASMTGGSPGNTIYF. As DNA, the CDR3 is TGTGCCAGCATGACGGGCGGATCGCCCGGAAACACCATATATTTT.

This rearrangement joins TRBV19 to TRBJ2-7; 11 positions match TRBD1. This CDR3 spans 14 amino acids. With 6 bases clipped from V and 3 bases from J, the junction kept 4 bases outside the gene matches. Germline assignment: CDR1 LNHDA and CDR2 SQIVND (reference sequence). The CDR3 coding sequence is TGTGCCAGTAGCCTGGGACAGGGGGGCTACGAGCAGTACTTC. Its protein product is CASSLGQGGYEQYF.

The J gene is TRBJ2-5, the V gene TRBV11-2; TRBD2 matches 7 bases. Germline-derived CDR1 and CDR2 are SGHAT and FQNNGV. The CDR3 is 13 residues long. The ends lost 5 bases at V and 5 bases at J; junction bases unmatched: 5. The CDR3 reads CASSTSGEETQYF. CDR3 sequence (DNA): TGTGCCAGCAGCACGAGCGGGGAGGAGACCCAGTACTTC.

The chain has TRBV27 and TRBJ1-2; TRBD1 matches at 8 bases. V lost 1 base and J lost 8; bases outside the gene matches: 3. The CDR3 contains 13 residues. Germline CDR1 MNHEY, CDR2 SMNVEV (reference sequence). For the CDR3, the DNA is TGTGCCAGCAGTTTATGGACAGGGCACGGCTACACCTTC. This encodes CASSLWTGHGYTF.

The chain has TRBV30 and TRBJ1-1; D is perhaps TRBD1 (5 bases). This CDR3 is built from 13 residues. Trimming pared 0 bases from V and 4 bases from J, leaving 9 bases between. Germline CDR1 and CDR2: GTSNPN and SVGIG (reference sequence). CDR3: CAWSVQAVTEAFF. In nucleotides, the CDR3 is TGTGCCTGGAGTGTACAGGCCGTCACTGAAGCTTTCTTT.

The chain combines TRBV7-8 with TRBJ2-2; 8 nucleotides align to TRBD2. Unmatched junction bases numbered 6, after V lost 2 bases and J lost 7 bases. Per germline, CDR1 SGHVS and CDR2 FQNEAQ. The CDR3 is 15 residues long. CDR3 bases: TGTGCCAGCAGCTTACTCCGGGGGGGACGCGGGGAGCTGTTTTTT. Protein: CASSLLRGGRGELFF.

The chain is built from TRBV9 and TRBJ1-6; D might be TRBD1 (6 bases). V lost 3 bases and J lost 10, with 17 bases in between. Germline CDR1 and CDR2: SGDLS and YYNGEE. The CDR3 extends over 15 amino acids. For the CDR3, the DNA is TGTGCCAGCAGCGCGGGGGGCAGGGGAGCCTCACCCCTCCACTTT. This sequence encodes CASSAGGRGASPLHF.

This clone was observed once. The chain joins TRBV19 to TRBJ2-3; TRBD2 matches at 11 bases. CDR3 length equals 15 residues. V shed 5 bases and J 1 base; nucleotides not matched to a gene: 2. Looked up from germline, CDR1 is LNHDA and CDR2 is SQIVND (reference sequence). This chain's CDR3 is CASSLTSGGTDTQYF. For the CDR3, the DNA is TGTGCCAGTAGTTTGACTAGCGGGGGCACAGATACGCAGTATTTT.

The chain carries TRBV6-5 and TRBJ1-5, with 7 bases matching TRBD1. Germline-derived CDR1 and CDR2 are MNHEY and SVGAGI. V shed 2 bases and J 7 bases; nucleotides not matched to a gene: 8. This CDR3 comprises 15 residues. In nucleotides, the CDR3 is TGTGCCAGCAGTTACAACGGACAGGTCAAGCAGCCCCAGCATTTT. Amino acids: CASSYNGQVKQPQHF.

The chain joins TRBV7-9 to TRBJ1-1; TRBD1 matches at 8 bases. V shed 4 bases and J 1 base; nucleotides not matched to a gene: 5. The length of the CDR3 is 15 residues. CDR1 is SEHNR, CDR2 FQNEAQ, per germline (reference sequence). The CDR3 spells CASSSVGTGNTEAFF. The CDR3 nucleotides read TGTGCCAGCAGCTCCGTCGGGACAGGGAACACTGAAGCTTTCTTT.

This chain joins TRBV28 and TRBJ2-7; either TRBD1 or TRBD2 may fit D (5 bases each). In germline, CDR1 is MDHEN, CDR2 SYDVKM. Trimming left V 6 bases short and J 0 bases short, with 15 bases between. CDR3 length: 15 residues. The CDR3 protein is CASSPGHGVSYEQYF. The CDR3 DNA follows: TGTGCCAGCAGCCCAGGACACGGGGTCTCCTACGAGCAGTACTTC.

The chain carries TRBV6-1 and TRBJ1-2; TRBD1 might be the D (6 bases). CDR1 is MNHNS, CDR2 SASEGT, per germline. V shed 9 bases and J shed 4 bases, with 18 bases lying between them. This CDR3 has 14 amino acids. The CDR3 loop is CARDLYGGAYGYTF. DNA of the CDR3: TGTGCCAGAGACCTCTATGGGGGGGCCTATGGCTACACCTTC.

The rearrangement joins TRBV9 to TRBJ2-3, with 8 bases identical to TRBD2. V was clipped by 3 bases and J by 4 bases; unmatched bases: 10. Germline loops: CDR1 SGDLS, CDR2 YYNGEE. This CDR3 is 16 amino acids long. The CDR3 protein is CASSAPPGGRADTQYF. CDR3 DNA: TGTGCCAGCAGCGCCCCGCCGGGGGGGCGGGCAGATACGCAGTATTTT.

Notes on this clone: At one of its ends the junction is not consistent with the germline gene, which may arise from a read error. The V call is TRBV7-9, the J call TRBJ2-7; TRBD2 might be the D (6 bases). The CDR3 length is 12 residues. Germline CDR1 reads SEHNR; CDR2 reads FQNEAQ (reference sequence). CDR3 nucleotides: TGTGCCAGCAGCTTATGGGGGGACGAGGTGGGCTTC. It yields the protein CASSLWGDEVGF.

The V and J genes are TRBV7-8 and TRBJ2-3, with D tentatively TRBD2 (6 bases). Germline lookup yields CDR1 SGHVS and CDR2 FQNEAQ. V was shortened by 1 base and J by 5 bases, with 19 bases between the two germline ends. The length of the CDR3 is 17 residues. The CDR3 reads CASSLVRAGLWRDTQYF. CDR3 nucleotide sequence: TGTGCCAGCAGCTTAGTGAGAGCGGGCCTGTGGCGAGATACGCAGTATTTT.

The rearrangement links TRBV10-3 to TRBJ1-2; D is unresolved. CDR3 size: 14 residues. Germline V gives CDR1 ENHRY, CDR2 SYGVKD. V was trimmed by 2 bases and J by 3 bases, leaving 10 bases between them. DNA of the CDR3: TGTGCCATCAGTGAGACTCTGGGAGACTATGGCTACACCTTC. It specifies CAISETLGDYGYTF.

The CDR3 loop reads CASRHYRALNTEAFF. The CDR3 nucleotides read TGCGCCAGCAGACATTACAGGGCCCTGAACACTGAAGCTTTCTTT. The chain recombines TRBV5-1 with TRBJ1-1; D perhaps matches TRBD1 (6 bases). V dropped 5 bases and J dropped 0 bases, with 14 bases sitting between them. The germline V gene has CDR1 SGHRS and CDR2 YFSETQ. The CDR3 covers 15 residues.

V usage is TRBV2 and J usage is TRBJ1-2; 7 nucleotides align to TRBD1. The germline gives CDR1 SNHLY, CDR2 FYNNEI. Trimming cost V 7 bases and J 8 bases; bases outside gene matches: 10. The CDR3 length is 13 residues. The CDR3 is CASTTGTSMGYTF. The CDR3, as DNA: TGTGCCAGCACGACAGGGACTTCTATGGGCTACACCTTC. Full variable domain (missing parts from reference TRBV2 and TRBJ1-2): EPEVTQTPSHQVTQMGQEVILRCVPISNHLYFYWYRQILGQKVEFLVSFYNNEISEKSEIFDDQFSVERPDGSNFTLKIRSTKLEDSAMYFCASTTGTSMGYTFGSGTRLTVV.

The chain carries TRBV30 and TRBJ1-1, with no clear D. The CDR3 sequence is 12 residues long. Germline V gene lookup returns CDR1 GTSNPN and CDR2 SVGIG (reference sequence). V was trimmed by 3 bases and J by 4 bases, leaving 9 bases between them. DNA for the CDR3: TGTGCCTGGAGGGACCGGGGCACTGAAGCTTTCTTT. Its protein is CAWRDRGTEAFF.